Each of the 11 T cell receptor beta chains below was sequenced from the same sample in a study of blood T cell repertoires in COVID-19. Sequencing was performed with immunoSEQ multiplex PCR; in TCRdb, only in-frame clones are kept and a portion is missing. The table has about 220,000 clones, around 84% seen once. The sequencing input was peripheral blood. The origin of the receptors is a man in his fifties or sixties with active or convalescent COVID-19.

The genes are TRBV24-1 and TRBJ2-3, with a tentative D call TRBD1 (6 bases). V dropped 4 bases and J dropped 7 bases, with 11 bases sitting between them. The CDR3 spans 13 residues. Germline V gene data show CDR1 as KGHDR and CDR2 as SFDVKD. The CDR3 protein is CATSEGAFHTQYF. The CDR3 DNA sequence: TGTGCCACCAGTGAGGGGGCCTTCCATACGCAGTATTTT.

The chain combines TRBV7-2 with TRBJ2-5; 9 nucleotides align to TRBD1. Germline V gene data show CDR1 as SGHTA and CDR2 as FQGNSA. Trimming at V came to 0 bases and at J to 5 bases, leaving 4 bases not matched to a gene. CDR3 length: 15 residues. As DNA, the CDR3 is TGTGCCAGCAGCTTAGCTGGGACAGGGACGGAGACCCAGTACTTC. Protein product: CASSLAGTGTETQYF.

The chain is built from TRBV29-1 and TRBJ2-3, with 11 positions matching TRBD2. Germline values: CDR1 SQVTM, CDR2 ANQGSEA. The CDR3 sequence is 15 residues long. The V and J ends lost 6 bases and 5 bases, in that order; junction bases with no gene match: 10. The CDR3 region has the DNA TGCAGCGTGGTGTATAGCGGGAGGGCGGGAGATACGCAGTATTTT. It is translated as CSVVYSGRAGDTQYF.

CDR3 residues: CASSLAGDRDGYTF. The CDR3 nucleotides are TGTGCCAGCAGCTTAGCCGGGGACAGGGATGGCTACACCTTC. This chain uses TRBV7-9 with TRBJ1-2; 9 nucleotides line up with TRBD1. Looked up from germline, CDR1 is SEHNR and CDR2 is FQNEAQ (reference sequence). The CDR3 has 14 residues. With V trimmed by 0 bases and J by 6 bases, 2 bases remained unmatched.

The CDR3 region is CASSPLVAEKLFF. The CDR3 DNA is TGTGCCAGCAGTCCCCTGGTAGCCGAAAAACTGTTTTTT. The rearrangement links TRBV25-1 to TRBJ1-4, with D hard to call. V shed 5 bases and J shed 8 bases, with 12 bases lying between them. The CDR3 covers 13 residues. Germline assignment: CDR1 MGHDK and CDR2 SYGVNS.

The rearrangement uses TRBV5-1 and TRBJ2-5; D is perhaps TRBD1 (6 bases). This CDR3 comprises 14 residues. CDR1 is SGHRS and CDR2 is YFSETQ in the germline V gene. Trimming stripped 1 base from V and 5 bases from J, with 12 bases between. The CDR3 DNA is TGCGCCAGCAGCTTGCAGTCCAGGGGTGAGACCCAGTACTTC. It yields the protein CASSLQSRGETQYF.

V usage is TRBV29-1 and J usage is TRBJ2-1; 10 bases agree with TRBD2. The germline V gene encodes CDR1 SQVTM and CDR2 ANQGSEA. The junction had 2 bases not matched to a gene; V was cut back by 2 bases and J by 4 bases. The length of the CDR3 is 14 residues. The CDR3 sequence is CSVERTSGYNEQFF. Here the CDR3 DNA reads TGCAGCGTTGAAAGGACTAGCGGTTACAATGAGCAGTTCTTC.

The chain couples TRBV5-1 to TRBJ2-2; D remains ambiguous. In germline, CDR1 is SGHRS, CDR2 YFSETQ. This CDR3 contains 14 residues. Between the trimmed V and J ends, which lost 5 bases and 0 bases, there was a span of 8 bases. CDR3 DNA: TGCGCCAGCAGACCAGACACGAACACCGGGGAGCTGTTTTTT. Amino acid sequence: CASRPDTNTGELFF.

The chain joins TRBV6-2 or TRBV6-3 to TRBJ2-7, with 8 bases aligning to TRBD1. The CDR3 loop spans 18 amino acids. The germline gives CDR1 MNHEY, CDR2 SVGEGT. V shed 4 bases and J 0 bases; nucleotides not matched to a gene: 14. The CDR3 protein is CASSFLGQGGRSSYEQYV. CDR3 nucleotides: TGTGCCAGCAGTTTCCTCGGACAGGGTGGGCGAAGCTCCTACGAGCAGTACGTC.

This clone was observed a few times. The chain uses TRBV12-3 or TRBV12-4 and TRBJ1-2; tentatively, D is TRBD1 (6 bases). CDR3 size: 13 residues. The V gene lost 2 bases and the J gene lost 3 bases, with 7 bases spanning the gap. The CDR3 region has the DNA TGTGCCAGCAGTTTAACAGGGCACTATGGCTACACCTTC. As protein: CASSLTGHYGYTF.

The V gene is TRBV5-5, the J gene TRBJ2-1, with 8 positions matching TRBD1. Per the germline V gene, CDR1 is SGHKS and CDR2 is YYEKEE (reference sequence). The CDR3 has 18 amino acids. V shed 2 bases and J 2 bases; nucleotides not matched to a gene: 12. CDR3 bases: TGTGCCAGCAGCTTAGGGCCCTCCGGGACAGGCCCCTACAATGAGCAGTTCTTC. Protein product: CASSLGPSGTGPYNEQFF.